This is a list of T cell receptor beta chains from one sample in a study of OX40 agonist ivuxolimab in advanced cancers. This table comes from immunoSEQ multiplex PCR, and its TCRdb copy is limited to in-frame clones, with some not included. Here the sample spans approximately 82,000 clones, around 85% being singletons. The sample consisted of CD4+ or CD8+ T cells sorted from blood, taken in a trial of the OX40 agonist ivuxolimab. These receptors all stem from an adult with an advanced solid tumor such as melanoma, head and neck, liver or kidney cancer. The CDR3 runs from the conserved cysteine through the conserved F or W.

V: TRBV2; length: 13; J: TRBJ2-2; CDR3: CASTDSNTGELFF
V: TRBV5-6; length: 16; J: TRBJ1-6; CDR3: CASSLLSAGYDSPLHF
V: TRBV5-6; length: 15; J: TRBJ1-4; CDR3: CASSSREVLREKLFF
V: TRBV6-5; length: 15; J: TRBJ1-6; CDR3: CASSYQGLGVSPLHF
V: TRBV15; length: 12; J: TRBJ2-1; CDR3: CATSRTRNEQFF
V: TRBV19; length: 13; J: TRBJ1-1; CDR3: CASSIPGYTEAFF
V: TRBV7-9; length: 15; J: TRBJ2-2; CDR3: CASSQRSGNLKELFF
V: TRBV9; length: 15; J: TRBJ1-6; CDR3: CASSAGPYYNSPLHF
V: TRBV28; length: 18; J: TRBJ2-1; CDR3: CASSLGGTGLLSYNEQFF
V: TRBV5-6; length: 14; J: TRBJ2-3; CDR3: CASSLLGVTDTQYF
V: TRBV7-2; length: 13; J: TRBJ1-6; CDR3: CASSGRLNSPLHF
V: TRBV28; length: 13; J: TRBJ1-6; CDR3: CATTSGGVSPLHF
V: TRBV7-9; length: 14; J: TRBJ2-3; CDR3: CASSFSQPADTQYF
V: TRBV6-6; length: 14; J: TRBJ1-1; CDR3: CASSYNGENTEAFF
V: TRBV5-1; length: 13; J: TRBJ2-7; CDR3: CASSYSRDYEQYF
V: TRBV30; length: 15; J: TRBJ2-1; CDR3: CAWAGGASYGDEQFF
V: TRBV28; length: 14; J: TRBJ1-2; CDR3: CASRSGAGSGGYTF
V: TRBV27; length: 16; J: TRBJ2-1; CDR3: CASARGTGGPYNEQFF
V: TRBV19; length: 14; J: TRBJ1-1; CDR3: CASSIQGGNTEAFF
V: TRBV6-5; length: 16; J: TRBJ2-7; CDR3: CASSYSPGQGLGEQYF
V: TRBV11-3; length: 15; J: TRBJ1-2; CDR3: CASSLGRGRGYGYTF
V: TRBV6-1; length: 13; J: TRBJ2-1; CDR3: CASSHMGQGEQFF
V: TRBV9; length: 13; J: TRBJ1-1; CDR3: CASSEGGGTEAFF
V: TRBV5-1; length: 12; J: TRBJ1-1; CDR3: CASSWDRSEAFF
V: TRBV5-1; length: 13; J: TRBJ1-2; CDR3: CASSPTTNYGYTF
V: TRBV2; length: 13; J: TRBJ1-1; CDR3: CASSLSQNTEAFF
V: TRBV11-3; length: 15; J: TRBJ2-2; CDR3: CASSLRQGDTGELFF
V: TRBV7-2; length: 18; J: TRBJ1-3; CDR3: CASSLRISRGGLGNTIYF
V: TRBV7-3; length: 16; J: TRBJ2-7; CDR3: CASNPEGWGKGYEQYF
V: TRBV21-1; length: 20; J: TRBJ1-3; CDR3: CASSQRGPGGTESSGNTIYF
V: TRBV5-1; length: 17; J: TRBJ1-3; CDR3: CASSLFTTGMQGNTIYF
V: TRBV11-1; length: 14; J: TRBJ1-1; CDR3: CASSSISGNTEAFF
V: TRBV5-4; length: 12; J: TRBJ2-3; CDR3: CASSQVADTQYF
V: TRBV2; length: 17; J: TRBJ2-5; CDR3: CATRGPKLAEYQETQYF